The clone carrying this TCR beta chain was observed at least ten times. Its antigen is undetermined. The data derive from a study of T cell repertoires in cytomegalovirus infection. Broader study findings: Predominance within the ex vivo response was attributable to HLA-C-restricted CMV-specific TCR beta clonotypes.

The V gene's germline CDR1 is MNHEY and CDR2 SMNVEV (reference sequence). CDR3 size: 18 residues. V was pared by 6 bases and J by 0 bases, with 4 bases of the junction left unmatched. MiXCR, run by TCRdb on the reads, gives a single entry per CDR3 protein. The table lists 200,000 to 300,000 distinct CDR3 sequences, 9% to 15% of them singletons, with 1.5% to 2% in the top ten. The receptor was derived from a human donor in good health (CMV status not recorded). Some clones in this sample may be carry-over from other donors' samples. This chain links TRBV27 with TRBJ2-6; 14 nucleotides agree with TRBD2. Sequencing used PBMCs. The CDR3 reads CASSRLAGGTSGANVLTF. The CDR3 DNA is TGTGCCAGCAGCCGACTAGCGGGGGGGACCTCTGGGGCCAACGTCCTGACTTTC. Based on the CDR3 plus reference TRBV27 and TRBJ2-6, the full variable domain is EAQVTQNPRYLITVTGKKLTVTCSQNMNHEYMSWYRQDPGLGLRQIYYSMNVEVTDKGDVPEGYKVSRKEKRNFPLILESPSPNQTSLYFCASSRLAGGTSGANVLTFGAGSRLTVL.